The TCR beta chain under discussion was sequenced for a study of cytomegalovirus exposure and HLA in healthy donors. Concerning this clone: Its specificity is not known.

The CDR3 has 15 residues. Deletions cut 0 bases from V and 3 bases from J, with 11 bases between. Germline loops: CDR1 MGHRA, CDR2 YSYEKL. This PCR relied on a set of 60 Vbeta primers and 13 Jbeta primers. In the original workflow: About 9.9 million shared chains were among around 80 million unique TCR beta chains counted in a later analysis. Measured with immunoSEQ multiplex PCR; TCRdb has only the in-frame clones, and not every one. V and J calls plus clone size are reproduced from that table; the DNA served to infer D and trimming. The sample includes around 71,000 clones, about 60% of them seen just once. The study's findings and limits: Cytomegalovirus status was reportedly diagnosed by the classifier with high sensitivity and specificity. Cytomegalovirus association was assigned to over 150 TCR beta chains.

The sequence was collected from a man aged 25-40 years in good health and CMV-seropositive. Specimen: PBMCs. This chain joins TRBV4-1 and TRBJ1-1; no definite D call. The CDR3 DNA reads TGCGCCAGCAGCCAAGAAGAGGGCCGCGACACTGAAGCTTTCTTT. Protein: CASSQEEGRDTEAFF.